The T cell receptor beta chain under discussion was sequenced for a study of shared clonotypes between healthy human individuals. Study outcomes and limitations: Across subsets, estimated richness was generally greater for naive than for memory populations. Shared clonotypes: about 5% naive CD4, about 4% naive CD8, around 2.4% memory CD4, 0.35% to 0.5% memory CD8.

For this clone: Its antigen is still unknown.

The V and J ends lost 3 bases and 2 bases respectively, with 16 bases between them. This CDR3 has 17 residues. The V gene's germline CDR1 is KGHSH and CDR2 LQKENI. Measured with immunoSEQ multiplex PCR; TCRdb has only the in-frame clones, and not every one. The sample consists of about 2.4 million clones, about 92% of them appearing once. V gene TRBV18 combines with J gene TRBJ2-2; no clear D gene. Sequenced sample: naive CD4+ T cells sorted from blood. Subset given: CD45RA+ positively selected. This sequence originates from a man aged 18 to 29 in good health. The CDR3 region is CASSPVAWAANTGELFF. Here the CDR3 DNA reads TGTGCCAGCTCACCTGTCGCCTGGGCAGCAAACACCGGGGAGCTGTTTTTT.